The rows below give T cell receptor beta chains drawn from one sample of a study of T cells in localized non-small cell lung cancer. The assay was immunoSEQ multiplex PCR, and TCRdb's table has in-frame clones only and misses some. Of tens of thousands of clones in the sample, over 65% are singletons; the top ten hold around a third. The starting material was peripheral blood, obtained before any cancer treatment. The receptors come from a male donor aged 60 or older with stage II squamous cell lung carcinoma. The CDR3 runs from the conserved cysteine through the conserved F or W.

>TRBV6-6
CASSYSLGYYEQYF
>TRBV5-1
CASSSGRTATNEKLFF
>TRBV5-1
CASSLELAGLYEQFF
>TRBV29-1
CSVFRPGTVNTEAFF
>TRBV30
CAWRGSGAIGYGYTF
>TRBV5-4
CASTDIGTGLYEQYF
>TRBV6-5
CASSEQGNEQFF
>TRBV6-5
CASSYGEELFF
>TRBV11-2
CASSLDGDGERDTQYF
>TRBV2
CASSDFTSDTSTDTQYF
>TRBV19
CASSIDGDEAEKLFF
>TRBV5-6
CASSLGQALWGYTF
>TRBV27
CASSRRMGTQYF
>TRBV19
CASSSGLYNSPLHF
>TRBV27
CASSTQGWDTEAFF
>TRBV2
CASSERTSTDTQYF
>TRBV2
CASSELAGVTDTQYF
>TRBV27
CASSLRGTDTQYF
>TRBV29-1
CSVQRGEKLFF
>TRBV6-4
CASGLSSGQGKFF
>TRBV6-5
CASSEGGWNTEAFF
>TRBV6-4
CASSDSQGARGYTF
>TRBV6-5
CASRDRGKDHGYTF
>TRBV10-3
CAISESFQGANEKLFF